One sample yielded the 16 T cell receptor beta chains listed below, sequenced in a study of OX40 agonist ivuxolimab in advanced cancers. Here immunoSEQ multiplex PCR was the method, and the copy in TCRdb shows in-frame clones only, minus some. The table lists about 77,000 clones, around nine tenths of them singletons, with around 5.1% in the top ten. Sequencing was performed on CD4+ or CD8+ T cells sorted from blood, taken in a trial of the OX40 agonist ivuxolimab. These receptor sequences come from an adult with an advanced solid tumor such as melanoma, head and neck, liver or kidney cancer.

CDR3 nucleotide sequence: TGTGCCAGCAGTTTGGGGGGCTCTGGAAACACCATATATTTT. As protein: CASSLGGSGNTIYF. This chain joins TRBV28 and TRBJ1-3, with TRBD1 as a possible D gene (5 bases). The V gene lost 3 bases and the J gene lost 0 bases, with 6 bases spanning the gap. CDR3 length: 14 amino acids. Germline values: CDR1 MDHEN, CDR2 SYDVKM.

This chain uses TRBV20-1 with TRBJ2-1; 7 bases agree with TRBD2. The V and J ends lost 6 bases and 12 bases, in that order; junction bases with no gene match: 5. The CDR3 spans 10 residues. CDR1 DFQATT and CDR2 SNEGSKA come from the germline V gene (reference sequence). CDR3 residues: CSATGRMQFF. The CDR3 coding sequence is TGCAGTGCCACCGGGAGGATGCAGTTCTTC.

The V gene is TRBV10-1, the J gene TRBJ1-1, with D possibly being TRBD1 (6 bases). This CDR3 region has 14 residues. The germline gives CDR1 WNHNN, CDR2 SYGVQD (reference sequence). Trimming removed 5 bases from V and 5 bases from J, with 15 bases in between. The CDR3 loop is CASSSRRGATEAFF. CDR3 in DNA: TGCGCCAGCAGTTCCCGCAGGGGAGCAACTGAAGCTTTCTTT.

A single count supports this clone. The chain has TRBV7-8 and TRBJ1-1, with D hard to call. The CDR3 runs 13 residues. Trimming removed 3 bases at V and 10 bases at J, with 15 bases between. Germline CDR1 SGHVS, CDR2 FQNEAQ. The CDR3 sequence is CASSLLAGRGAFF. CDR3 DNA: TGTGCCAGCAGCTTGCTGGCGGGTCGGGGAGCTTTCTTT.

This sequence joins TRBV28 and TRBJ2-7; D unclear. V was pared by 6 bases and J by 6 bases, with 9 bases between. Per the germline V gene, CDR1 is MDHEN and CDR2 is SYDVKM. CDR3 length: 11 residues. The CDR3 DNA sequence: TGTGCCAGCAGCGTACGAAGCGAGCAGTACTTC. Protein product: CASSVRSEQYF. Together with reference TRBV28 and TRBJ2-7, the CDR3 gives the full variable domain: DVKVTQSSRYLVKRTGEKVFLECVQDMDHENMFWYRQDPGLGLRLIYFSYDVKMKEKGDIPEGYSVSREKKERFSLILESASTNQTSMYLCASSVRSEQYFGPGTRLTVT.

V and J are TRBV28 and TRBJ2-7; D possibly corresponds to TRBD1 (6 bases). CDR1 and CDR2 (germline): MDHEN, SYDVKM. V shed 6 bases and J shed 3 bases, with 12 bases lying between them. CDR3 length equals 13 residues. The CDR3 here is CASRKQGNYEQYF. CDR3 DNA: TGTGCCAGCAGGAAACAGGGTAACTACGAGCAGTACTTC.

The count of this clone is one. The rearrangement uses TRBV5-6 and TRBJ1-2; TRBD1 might be the D (6 bases). The germline V and J ends were trimmed by 4 bases and 4 bases, with 8 bases remaining between them. Per the germline V gene, CDR1 is SGHDT and CDR2 is YYEEEE. The CDR3 contains 12 residues. This chain's CDR3 is CASSLGAYGYTF. The CDR3 DNA follows: TGTGCCAGCAGCCTGGGGGCCTATGGCTACACCTTC.

The chain employs TRBV11-3 and TRBJ2-1, with 11 bases lining up with TRBD1. Per germline, CDR1 SGHNT and CDR2 YENEEA. This CDR3 has 16 amino acids. The ends lost 6 bases at V and 9 bases at J; junction bases unmatched: 13. The CDR3 region has the DNA TGTGCCAGCAGTTCAGGCGGGACAGGGGGTAAGCGTGAGCAGTTCTTC. Its protein is CASSSGGTGGKREQFF.

CDR3 in DNA: TGTGCCAGCACAAAAGGGGGGCTAGCGGCTCCTTGGGATACGCAGTATTTT. This codes for CASTKGGLAAPWDTQYF. The V and J genes are TRBV11-1 and TRBJ2-3, with D tentatively TRBD2 (7 bases). V dropped 7 bases and J dropped 6 bases, with 26 bases sitting between them. Germline CDR1 and CDR2: SGHAT and FQDESV (reference sequence). The CDR3 sequence is 17 residues long.

The chain employs TRBV28 and TRBJ2-3, with D possibly being TRBD1 or TRBD2 (5 bases each). Germline values: CDR1 MDHEN, CDR2 SYDVKM. The CDR3 loop spans 16 amino acids. The germline V and J ends were trimmed by 2 bases and 4 bases, with 16 bases remaining between them. In DNA, the CDR3 is TGTGCCAGCAGTTTAGTTCGGGGCCTAGAGCCAGATACGCAGTATTTT. It translates to CASSLVRGLEPDTQYF.

The gene calls are TRBV7-9 and TRBJ1-1; D perhaps matches TRBD1 (6 bases). Deletions cut 5 bases from V and 3 bases from J, with 16 bases between. The CDR3 covers 15 residues. Germline values: CDR1 SEHNR, CDR2 FQNEAQ (reference sequence). CDR3 protein: CASSLFSGGHTEAFF. The CDR3 DNA reads as TGTGCCAGCAGCCTGTTTTCGGGGGGCCACACTGAAGCTTTCTTT.

In this sample, this clone turned up a few times. The chain joins TRBV4-2 to TRBJ2-7; 8 nucleotides align to TRBD2. There are 15 residues in the CDR3. In germline, CDR1 is LGHNA, CDR2 YNFKEQ. The V gene end was trimmed by 0 bases and the J gene end by 3 bases; junction bases not matched to a gene: 4. DNA of the CDR3: TGTGCCAGCAGCCAAGATCGCCGGGAGGGCTACGAGCAGTACTTC. It specifies CASSQDRREGYEQYF.

The chain uses TRBV6-5 and TRBJ2-3; D ambiguous. From germline, CDR1 is MNHEY and CDR2 SVGAGI. The V and J ends lost 6 bases and 11 bases respectively, with 15 bases between them. CDR3 size: 12 residues. CDR3 region: CASRTGQAGQYF. In nucleotides, the CDR3 is TGTGCCAGCAGAACCGGTCAGGCAGGGCAGTATTTT.

This chain joins TRBV28 and TRBJ1-3; D is undetermined. Trimming left V 7 bases short and J 4 bases short, with 8 bases between. The CDR3 loop spans 12 amino acids. The germline V gene encodes CDR1 MDHEN and CDR2 SYDVKM. The CDR3 sequence is CASTRVGNTIYF. The CDR3 DNA reads TGTGCCAGCACCCGAGTCGGAAACACCATATATTTT.

The gene calls are TRBV6-5 and TRBJ2-7, with D maybe TRBD2 (7 bases). Germline V CDR1 and CDR2: MNHEY, SVGAGI. V was shortened by 7 bases and J by 0 bases, with 16 bases between the two germline ends. This CDR3 is 15 amino acids long. CDR3: CASTRGGPSSYEQYF. The DNA for the CDR3 is TGTGCCAGCACAAGGGGGGGCCCCAGCTCCTACGAGCAGTACTTC.

This sequence joins TRBV27 and TRBJ1-2; D unclear. The CDR3 covers 13 residues. V lost 2 bases and J lost 4, with 8 bases in between. Looked up from germline, CDR1 is MNHEY and CDR2 is SMNVEV (reference sequence). CDR3 amino acids: CASSLLEGYGYTF. The CDR3 DNA follows: TGTGCCAGCAGTTTACTGGAGGGCTATGGCTACACCTTC.